This is a list of T cell receptor beta chains from one sample in a study of blood T cell repertoires in COVID-19. The method was immunoSEQ multiplex PCR; TCRdb's version includes in-frame clones alone and lacks a portion of them. The repertoire holds 150,000 to 200,000 clones, with around 87% as singletons. The sample was peripheral blood. Source of these receptors: a man between 18 and 29 years old with active or convalescent COVID-19. The CDR3 runs from the conserved cysteine through the conserved F or W. The order of the fields is V gene, D gene, clone size, J gene, CDR3 DNA, CDR3 protein. The D gene is left open where the match is weak. The listing skips clone size in some rows; elsewhere it reads once, few, many or a size class.

>TRBV21-1|.|.|TRBJ2-7
TGTGCCAGCAGCTTAGGGACAGACTACGAGCAGTACTTC
CASSLGTDYEQYF
>TRBV4-2|TRBD1|.|TRBJ1-2
TGTGCCAGCAGCCGCTCCCCCCGACAGGGTAAGGTAGGCTACACCTTC
CASSRSPRQGKVGYTF
>TRBV18|.|.|TRBJ2-2
TGTGCCAGCTCACCAAATGCAGGGGACACCGGGGAGCTGTTTTTT
CASSPNAGDTGELFF
>TRBV10-3|TRBD1|once|TRBJ2-2
TGTGCCATCGGACCCGGACAGGGGCTCCGGGGCACCGGGGAGCTGTTTTTT
CAIGPGQGLRGTGELFF
>TRBV2|TRBD1|.|TRBJ1-2
TGTGCCAGCAGTGAAGCCGGGACAGGGGATGGCTACACCTTC
CASSEAGTGDGYTF
>TRBV29-1|.|once|TRBJ1-6
TGCAGCGTTAGAGGGTCCTATAATTCACCCCTCCACTTT
CSVRGSYNSPLHF
>TRBV11-3|.|.|TRBJ1-1
TGTGCCAGCAGCTTAGAAACAGAGCCAGACACTGAAGCTTTCTTT
CASSLETEPDTEAFF
>TRBV10-3|.|once|TRBJ1-1
TGTGCCATCAGTGTGGTGGAGGACACTGAAGCTTTCTTT
CAISVVEDTEAFF
>TRBV27|.|.|TRBJ2-5
TGTGCCAGCAGTTTACAGGAAAGTACGGAGACCCAGTACTTC
CASSLQESTETQYF
>TRBV2|TRBD2|.|TRBJ2-7
TGTGCCAGCAGTGAAGATCGGACTAGCGGGGGCAAGCAGTACTTC
CASSEDRTSGGKQYF
>TRBV6-5|.|few|TRBJ1-1
TGTGCCAGCATCAACCTCAGTGAAGCTTTCTTT
CASINLSEAFF
>TRBV19|.|once|TRBJ1-4
TGTGCCAGTAGTATAGAGGGGCATGGTGAAAAACTGTTTTTT
CASSIEGHGEKLFF
>TRBV5-1|.|.|TRBJ1-4
TGCGCCAGCAGCTTGACAGGGAGAAGTGAAAAACTGTTTTTT
CASSLTGRSEKLFF
>TRBV10-3|.|.|TRBJ1-5
TGTGCCGCTTCCAGGGGTGGGCGGGCAGAACAGCCCCAGCATTTT
CAASRGGRAEQPQHF
>TRBV19|.|.|TRBJ1-6
TGTGCCAGTAGCTATCGCGATTCACCCCTCCACTTT
CASSYRDSPLHF
>TRBV7-2|.|.|TRBJ1-2
TGTGCCAGCAGCTTAATGACAGGACCAGGGGCCTTTGGCTACACCTTC
CASSLMTGPGAFGYTF
>TRBV28|TRBD1|once|TRBJ1-2
TGTGCCAGCAGTTACAGGGGGTATGGCTACACCTTC
CASSYRGYGYTF
>TRBV5-1|TRBD2|.|TRBJ2-3
TGCGCCAGTAGACAAGGGACTAGCGCAGATACGCAGTATTTT
CASRQGTSADTQYF
>TRBV6-4|.|once|TRBJ2-2
TGTGCCAGCAGTGCGGGACTGTACACCGGGGAGCTGTTTTTT
CASSAGLYTGELFF
>TRBV6-6|.|.|TRBJ2-6
TGTGCCAGCACAGGTGTCTCGAGCTCTGGGGCCAACGTCCTGACTTTC
CASTGVSSSGANVLTF
>TRBV5-1|TRBD1|.|TRBJ1-5
TGCGCCAGCAGCTTAGGGACAGGGTCCAATCAGCCCCAGCATTTT
CASSLGTGSNQPQHF
>TRBV24-1|TRBD1|.|TRBJ1-2
TGTGCCACCAGTGAACCGGGACAGCTTGGCTACACCTTC
CATSEPGQLGYTF
>TRBV30|.|.|TRBJ2-1
TGTGCCTGGAGTGACACCGCCTTAGCGATCTTTGAGCAGTTCTTC
CAWSDTALAIFEQFF
>TRBV6-5|TRBD1|once|TRBJ1-1
TGTGCCAGCAGAGGCGGACAGGGGATGAACACTGAAGCTTTCTTT
CASRGGQGMNTEAFF
>TRBV2|TRBD1|.|TRBJ1-1
TGTGCCAGCAGTGGGACAGGGGTGCACCAAAGCGGGACTTTCTTT
CASSGTGVHQSGTFF
>TRBV27|TRBD1|.|TRBJ1-5
TGTGCCAGCAGACGAACAGGGGTCCAGGGTAGCAATCAGCCCCAGCATTTT
CASRRTGVQGSNQPQHF
>TRBV28|.|.|TRBJ1-2
TGTGCCAGCAGTATGTTCGTGGCAGGGGATCACTATGGCTACACCTTC
CASSMFVAGDHYGYTF
>TRBV7-9|.|.|TRBJ1-4
TGTGCCAGCAACAGAGCGTTGGGCGAAAAACTGTTTTTT
CASNRALGEKLFF
>TRBV23-1|TRBD1|.|TRBJ1-5
TGCGCCAGCAGTCAACTGGGACAGGCCGAAGCCAATCAGCCCCAGCATTTT
CASSQLGQAEANQPQHF
>TRBV7-9|TRBD1|.|TRBJ2-1
TGTGCCAGCAGCCTAAGGGCAGGGGGCTATGAGCAGTTCTTC
CASSLRAGGYEQFF
>TRBV6-2/TRBV6-3|.|.|TRBJ2-1
TGTGCCAGCAGCCGAGACAATGAGCAGTTCTTC
CASSRDNEQFF
>TRBV27|TRBD1|.|TRBJ1-1
TGTGCCAGCAGTCCGATCGGGACAGGGACTGAAGCTTTCTTT
CASSPIGTGTEAFF
>TRBV18|.|.|TRBJ2-7
TGTGCCAGCTCACCCAACCTATCAGGAGGATCGGACGAGCAGTACTTC
CASSPNLSGGSDEQYF
>TRBV5-1|.|.|TRBJ1-2
TGCGCCAGCAGCCTGGATCCCAGCTATGGCTACACCTTC
CASSLDPSYGYTF
>TRBV7-6|TRBD2|.|TRBJ2-7
TGTGCCAGCAGCCCGGGACTAGCGGGAGTCTTCTACGAGCAGTACTTC
CASSPGLAGVFYEQYF
>TRBV5-1|TRBD1|.|TRBJ2-2
TGCGCCAGCAGCGGAGACAGGGGGCACACCGGGGAGCTGTTTTTT
CASSGDRGHTGELFF
>TRBV24-1|TRBD2|.|TRBJ2-5
TGTGCCACCAGTGACCCGCGGGGGGCCGGGGAGACCCAGTACTTC
CATSDPRGAGETQYF
>TRBV10-3|.|.|TRBJ2-3
TGTGCCACCTACCGCCGGGGAACAGATACGCAGTATTTT
CATYRRGTDTQYF
>TRBV6-1|.|.|TRBJ1-6
TGTGCCAGCAGTGAAGGGGCTCTCCGGAATTCACCCCTCCACTTT
CASSEGALRNSPLHF
>TRBV3-1/TRBV3-2|.|.|TRBJ1-2
TGTGCCAGCAGCCTACAGGTTGCAGCTAACTATGGCTACACCTTC
CASSLQVAANYGYTF
>TRBV15|TRBD2|few|TRBJ2-3
TGTGCCACCAGCTTCCTAGCGGGGTCTTCTAGCACAGATACGCAGTATTTT
CATSFLAGSSSTDTQYF
>TRBV5-4|TRBD1|.|TRBJ2-5
TGTGCCAGCAGTATGGGACAGAAACAAGAGACCCAGTACTTC
CASSMGQKQETQYF